This T cell receptor (beta chain) was sequenced in a study of identical twins. Template switching added a universal primer site; cDNA carried unique molecular identifiers. TCRdb analysed the 5' RACE reads with MiXCR anew, one entry per CDR3 protein. The data contain some 330,000 distinct CDR3 sequences, roughly 9% of them seen just once; the ten biggest clones take up under 9.5%. Germline V gives CDR1 SQVTM, CDR2 ANQGSEA. The CDR3 spans 14 residues. V was trimmed by 6 bases and J by 5 bases, leaving 20 bases between them. Source material: naive T cells sorted from blood. The V gene is TRBV29-1, the J gene TRBJ2-7; D is perhaps TRBD1 (5 bases). This receptor was obtained from a woman aged 45-59 years in good health. CDR3 DNA sequence: TGCAGCGTCCGTGACCCTCAGGGTCGCCACGAGCAGTACTTC. It codes for CSVRDPQGRHEQYF.